The 14 T cell receptor beta chains below come from one sample, sequenced in a study of T cell changes during pregnancy in multiple sclerosis. The assay was immunoSEQ multiplex PCR, and TCRdb's table has in-frame clones only and misses some. Of roughly 79,000 clones in the sample, 85% to 95% were seen once. Material: peripheral blood, obtained in the second trimester of pregnancy. These receptors all stem from a female donor in good health, enrolled as a control in a pregnancy study.

The chain joins TRBV29-1 to TRBJ1-2; 7 bases match TRBD1. Germline lookup yields CDR1 SQVTM and CDR2 ANQGSEA. The V and J ends lost 7 bases and 2 bases, in that order; junction bases with no gene match: 7. This CDR3 has 13 residues. CDR3 sequence (DNA): TGCAGCGCCGCAGGGGGACCAAACTATGGCTACACCTTC. It codes for CSAAGGPNYGYTF.

The chain employs TRBV27 and TRBJ1-2; D remains ambiguous. In germline, CDR1 is MNHEY, CDR2 SMNVEV (reference sequence). This CDR3 spans 17 amino acids. The V and J ends lost 5 bases and 4 bases respectively, with 23 bases between them. The chain's CDR3 is CASSKTADIGGSYGYTF. CDR3 bases: TGTGCCAGCAGTAAAACCGCAGACATCGGAGGTAGCTATGGCTACACCTTC.

The V and J genes are TRBV5-6 and TRBJ1-2; 7 bases match TRBD1. This CDR3 spans 16 amino acids. V shed 3 bases, J shed 6 bases, and the junction held 14 bases outside the gene matches. Germline V gives CDR1 SGHDT, CDR2 YYEEEE. CDR3 sequence reads: CASSSPRDSSGNGYTF. CDR3 in DNA: TGTGCCAGCAGCTCCCCCCGGGACAGTAGTGGGAATGGCTACACCTTC.

This chain joins TRBV13 and TRBJ2-3, with TRBD1 matching 7 bases. The CDR3 length is 14 residues. Germline CDR1 PRHDT, CDR2 FYEKMQ (reference sequence). The J segment lost 5 bases and the V segment lost 6 bases, leaving 8 bases of the junction unmatched. CDR3 nucleotide sequence: TGTGCCAGCAGAACCAGGACAGGCGGAGATACGCAGTATTTT. Translating it yields CASRTRTGGDTQYF.

The J gene is TRBJ1-1, the V gene TRBV2; D is ambiguous. Trimming removed 2 bases at V and 2 bases at J, with 9 bases between. The germline CDR1 and CDR2 sequences are SNHLY and FYNNEI. This CDR3 contains 14 residues. The CDR3 is CASSEWSSNTEAFF. CDR3 bases: TGTGCCAGCAGTGAATGGAGTTCCAACACTGAAGCTTTCTTT.

The J gene is TRBJ2-3, the V gene TRBV5-4; D is uncertain. V was cut by 4 bases and J by 0 bases, with 12 bases left in between. CDR3 size: 15 residues. Looked up from germline, CDR1 is SGHNT and CDR2 is YYREEE (reference sequence). The CDR3 nucleotides read TGTGCCAGCAGCCCGGGTAGAAGCAGCACAGATACGCAGTATTTT. It codes for CASSPGRSSTDTQYF.

The gene calls are TRBV5-6 and TRBJ2-7, with D possibly matching TRBD2 (5 bases). Trimming pared 4 bases from V and 7 bases from J, leaving 12 bases between. CDR3 length: 12 residues. Per the germline V gene, CDR1 is SGHDT and CDR2 is YYEEEE. The CDR3 spells CASSDGPGEQYF. The CDR3 region has the DNA TGTGCCAGCAGCGACGGGCCGGGGGAGCAGTACTTC.

The J gene is TRBJ1-1, the V gene TRBV6-5; TRBD1 aligns across 10 bases. The V gene end was trimmed by 3 bases and the J gene end by 4 bases; junction bases not matched to a gene: 5. Germline V gene data show CDR1 as MNHEY and CDR2 as SVGAGI. The CDR3 totals 15 residues. The CDR3 protein is CASSYGGQGFTEAFF. The CDR3 coding sequence is TGTGCCAGCAGTTATGGGGGACAGGGGTTCACTGAAGCTTTCTTT.

The chain recombines TRBV2 with TRBJ2-2, with 8 bases that match TRBD1. This CDR3 is built from 15 residues. Germline V gives CDR1 SNHLY, CDR2 FYNNEI. J lost 1 base, V lost 6 bases, and 4 bases had no gene match. The CDR3: CASSAGTGNTGELFF. CDR3 in DNA: TGTGCCAGCAGCGCCGGGACAGGGAACACCGGGGAGCTGTTTTTT.

This clone was recorded only once. The J gene is TRBJ2-1, the V gene TRBV6-5; D is uncertain. This CDR3 has 16 amino acids. Germline CDR1 MNHEY, CDR2 SVGAGI. Trimming took 0 bases from V and 2 from J, leaving 11 bases between them. Here the CDR3 DNA reads TGTGCCAGCAGTTACTCTGGGCATCAGCCCTACAATGAGCAGTTCTTC. This sequence encodes CASSYSGHQPYNEQFF.

The chain couples TRBV10-3 to TRBJ1-2, with no clear D. Germline V gives CDR1 ENHRY, CDR2 SYGVKD. The CDR3 runs 13 residues. V was cut by 10 bases and J by 1 base, with 13 bases left in between. The CDR3 DNA follows: TGTGCCACCACCCCGGGGAATAACTATGGCTACACCTTC. Amino acid sequence: CATTPGNNYGYTF.

V is TRBV9 and J is TRBJ1-1; TRBD1 matches at 8 bases. Looked up from germline, CDR1 is SGDLS and CDR2 is YYNGEE. The CDR3 loop spans 15 amino acids. The trim removed 6 bases at V and 5 bases at J, leaving 12 bases unmatched. For the CDR3, the DNA is TGTGCCAGCACCCCTGGACAGGGCGGAGGAACTGAAGCTTTCTTT. Translation gives CASTPGQGGGTEAFF.

The chain couples TRBV10-3 to TRBJ1-3; D not resolved. This CDR3 contains 13 residues. CDR1 ENHRY and CDR2 SYGVKD come from the germline V gene. Trimming left V 8 bases short and J 3 bases short, with 11 bases between. The CDR3 coding sequence is TGTGCCATCGGAGGGTTGGATGGAAACACCATATATTTT. It is translated as CAIGGLDGNTIYF.

This rearrangement joins TRBV19 to TRBJ1-4; possibly TRBD1 for D (5 bases). V was pared by 3 bases and J by 8 bases, with 16 bases between. CDR1 and CDR2 from the germline V gene are LNHDA and SQIVND (reference sequence). There are 15 residues in the CDR3. This CDR3 is CASSIGRGSGEKLFF. The CDR3 DNA reads TGTGCCAGTAGTATCGGAAGGGGATCAGGCGAAAAACTGTTTTTT.